The present entry profiles one T cell receptor beta chain with its context. Its antigen is not known. 60 Vbeta and 13 Jbeta primers were used in PCR. Assay: immunoSEQ multiplex PCR; the TCRdb copy retains only in-frame clones and omits some. Here the sample table reports fewer than 200,000 clones. The data stem from a study of cytomegalovirus exposure and HLA in healthy donors. Study results and caveats: Most TCR sequences proved rare, with some public TCRs found in many donors.

V dropped 3 bases and J dropped 8; count of bases not matched to a gene: 7. Germline assignment: CDR1 GTSNPN and CDR2 SVGIG (reference sequence). The CDR3 loop spans 14 amino acids. The TCR sequence derives from a man aged 25-45 years in good health and CMV-seronegative. The genes are TRBV30 and TRBJ2-1, with TRBD2 identical over 10 bases. Specimen: PBMCs. Here the CDR3 reads CAWSGLAGAHEQFF. For the CDR3, the DNA is TGTGCCTGGAGCGGGCTAGCGGGAGCCCATGAGCAGTTCTTC.